This T cell receptor (beta chain) was captured in a study of metastatic and nonmetastatic thyroid tumors. Looking at the study overall: From malignant and benign thyroid patients, repertoires in blood and in tumor or nodule tissue were compared.

Regarding the study as a whole: The study reportedly found significantly higher TCR beta diversity in malignant thyroid tumors than benign nodules, in blood and tumor.

V lost 2 bases, J lost 9 bases, and 5 bases stayed unmatched. From germline, CDR1 is SNHLY and CDR2 FYNNEI. This CDR3 comprises 15 residues. As concerns this clone: Its antigen is not identified.

Under the authors' procedure: A distant-metastasis classifier for papillary thyroid cancer was built using CDR3 differences across clinicopathological groups. TCRdb recomputed clones from the PCR reads via MiXCR. TCRdb's processing, not the authors', yielded these V and J calls. This repertoire shows 17,000 or so clones, 25% to 30% found once; its top ten account for 13%. Treatment of any kind had been given to no patient before thyroid surgery. Sequencing input: adjacent normal tissue. The TCR was taken from a female donor with papillary thyroid cancer or a benign thyroid nodule (not recorded which). Some clones in this sample may be carry-over from other donors' samples. The V call is TRBV2, the J call TRBJ2-1; 12 bases fit TRBD2. The CDR3 is CASSELAGGFREQFF. The CDR3 bases are TGTGCCAGCAGTGAACTAGCGGGAGGGTTTCGTGAGCAGTTCTTC.